The 8 T cell receptor beta chains below all came from one sample that was sequenced in a study of T cells in Graves' hyperthyroidism and ophthalmopathy. RNA transcripts yielded amplified TCR beta CDR3 regions. HTBI primers were the set used in a first-round RT-PCR of the TCR CDR3. TCRdb itself ran the multiplex PCR reads through MiXCR, one entry per CDR3 protein. The table lists around 420,000 distinct CDR3 sequences, approximately 14% of them singletons, with 13% to 15% in the top ten. Sequenced: blood. Receptors originate from a woman between 18 and 29 years old with Graves' hyperthyroidism.

The chain joins TRBV4-1 to TRBJ2-7; TRBD2 matches at 16 bases. This CDR3 region has 19 residues. The germline V gene encodes CDR1 MGHRA and CDR2 YSYEKL. The V gene end was trimmed by 0 bases and the J gene end by 5 bases; junction bases not matched to a gene: 10. CDR3 loop: CASSQDGTSGRADHHEQYF. CDR3 coding DNA: TGCGCCAGCAGCCAAGATGGGACTAGCGGGAGGGCCGACCATCACGAGCAGTACTTC.

This clonotype was counted once. The rearrangement links TRBV11-2 to TRBJ1-1; TRBD1 matches at 8 bases. The germline gives CDR1 SGHAT, CDR2 FQNNGV. V was pared by 4 bases and J by 2 bases, with 6 bases of the junction left unmatched. The CDR3 has 15 residues. The CDR3 loop is CASSSSDRANTEAFF. CDR3 nucleotide sequence: TGTGCCAGCAGCTCATCGGACAGGGCTAACACTGAAGCTTTCTTT.

There are many counts of this clonotype. The V call is TRBV12-3 or TRBV12-4, the J call TRBJ2-7; D gene unclear. The CDR3 spans 13 residues. The germline V and J ends were trimmed by 7 bases and 7 bases, with 17 bases remaining between them. DNA of the CDR3: TGTGCCAGCACTGTGGACCTCCTCTGGGAGCAGTACTTC. Protein product: CASTVDLLWEQYF.

This chain links TRBV7-3 with TRBJ2-3; 9 bases are a match to TRBD1. The V gene's germline CDR1 is SGHTA and CDR2 FQGTGA. The V and J ends lost 4 bases and 2 bases, in that order; junction bases with no gene match: 1. This CDR3 comprises 14 residues. CDR3 DNA: TGTGCCAGCAGCTGGGACAGGGCCACAGATACGCAGTATTTT. Translating gives CASSWDRATDTQYF. The complete variable domain, with remaining parts taken from reference TRBV7-3 and TRBJ2-3, reads GAGVSQTPSNKVTEKGKYVELRCDPISGHTALYWYRQSLGQGPEFLIYFQGTGAADDSGLPNDRFFAVRPEGSVSTLKIQRTERGDSAVYLCASSWDRATDTQYFGPGTRLTVL.

This clonotype was counted at least ten times. This chain links TRBV3-1 with TRBJ1-1; D may be TRBD1 (5 bases). This CDR3 has 16 residues. CDR1 LGHDT and CDR2 YNNKEL come from the germline V gene (reference sequence). Between the trimmed V and J ends, which lost 0 bases and 4 bases, there was a span of 15 bases. CDR3 sequence: CASSQDWGGLGTEAFF. CDR3 bases: TGTGCCAGCAGCCAAGATTGGGGGGGTTTAGGCACTGAAGCTTTCTTT.

This clonotype was observed at least ten times. V gene TRBV12-3 or TRBV12-4 combines with J gene TRBJ1-2; unclear D gene. The CDR3 extends over 15 amino acids. The V and J ends lost 6 bases and 4 bases respectively, with 18 bases between them. CDR3 DNA sequence: TGTGCCAGCAGGCCCCGGGGTAGGGAAAGCTATGGCTACACCTTC. Residues: CASRPRGRESYGYTF.

This clonotype has at least ten counts. The chain combines TRBV4-2 with TRBJ1-1; maybe TRBD1 (5 bases). From germline, CDR1 is LGHNA and CDR2 YNFKEQ. Between the trimmed V and J ends, which lost 3 bases and 0 bases, there was a span of 8 bases. The CDR3 covers 14 residues. CDR3 amino acids: CASSHGALNTEAFF. DNA of the CDR3: TGTGCCAGCAGCCATGGGGCCTTGAACACTGAAGCTTTCTTT.

The rearrangement uses TRBV18 and TRBJ1-1, with a tentative D call TRBD1 (5 bases). V lost 0 bases to trimming and J lost 4 bases, with 18 bases between them. The CDR3 sequence is 17 residues long. Germline CDR1 and CDR2: KGHSH and LQKENI. The CDR3 sequence: CASSPPLGTVGTTEAFF. The DNA for the CDR3 is TGTGCCAGCTCACCACCGTTAGGGACGGTAGGAACCACTGAAGCTTTCTTT.